The rows below give T cell receptor beta chains drawn from one sample of a study of shared clonotypes between healthy human individuals. Sequenced by immunoSEQ multiplex PCR; TCRdb stores in-frame clones only, minus some. The table includes about 460,000 clones, roughly 80% detected once. Sequenced material: PBMCs. The receptors were gathered from a middle-aged woman in good health. Some clones in this sample may be carry-over from other donors' samples. Each CDR3 is given with its conserved first and last residue. D genes are given only for firm matches. Clone size is not always given. Where it is, it says once, few, many or a class for expanded clones.

j_gene	abundance	d_gene	v_gene	CDR3nt	CDR3aa
TRBJ2-7	NA	TRBD1	TRBV15	TGTGCCACCAGCAGAGGTGGGACAGGTAGCTCCTACGAGCAGTACTTC	CATSRGGTGSSYEQYF
TRBJ1-1	NA	NA	TRBV29-1	TGCAGCGTTGAAAATCCTACAGCTGAAGCTTTCTTT	CSVENPTAEAFF
TRBJ2-7	NA	NA	TRBV13	TGTGCCAGCAGCTCCCCCCTATACGAGCAGTACTTC	CASSSPLYEQYF
TRBJ2-3	NA	NA	TRBV5-1	TGCGCCAGCAGCTTGGCCCCTGTGGAGACAGATACGCAGTATTTT	CASSLAPVETDTQYF
TRBJ2-7	many	TRBD1	TRBV25-1	TGTGCCAGCAGTGATATGGACAGGGGTCTCTACGAGCAGTACTTC	CASSDMDRGLYEQYF
TRBJ2-2	NA	TRBD1	TRBV28	TGTGCCAGCAGTTCCCCCTCCACAGGGGTTATCGGGGAGCTGTTTTTT	CASSSPSTGVIGELFF
TRBJ2-3	NA	NA	TRBV21-1	TGTGCCAGCAGCAGACTAGCGACCCGCACAGATGCGCAGTATTTT	CASSRLATRTDAQYF
TRBJ2-1	NA	NA	TRBV28	TGTGCCAGCAGTTTATTGTGGGACCATGAGCAGTTCTTC	CASSLLWDHEQFF
TRBJ1-2	NA	NA	TRBV30	TGTGCCTGGACCGGACTAAACTATGGCTACACCTTC	CAWTGLNYGYTF
TRBJ2-3	NA	NA	TRBV7-9	TGTGCCAGCATTTCTCCAGGGCCGACCCGAGGCACAGATACGCAGTATTTT	CASISPGPTRGTDTQYF
TRBJ1-6	NA	NA	TRBV6-4	TGTGCCAGCAGTCCCCTAAGCTACTCCTATAATTCACCCCTCCACTTT	CASSPLSYSYNSPLHF
TRBJ1-2	NA	TRBD1	TRBV28	TGTGCCAGCAGTACACGACAGGGGCCCAACTATGGCTACACCTTC	CASSTRQGPNYGYTF
TRBJ2-1	many	NA	TRBV7-2	TGTGCCAGCAGCCCGGGACTGGCAACCTACAATGAGCAGTTCTTC	CASSPGLATYNEQFF
TRBJ1-4	NA	NA	TRBV2	TGTGCCAGCAGTCAGAGGGAAATAGAAAAACTGTTTTTT	CASSQREIEKLFF
TRBJ2-2	many	NA	TRBV7-8	TGTGCCAGCAGCTTAAGGCTCCAACAGGGTCGCACCGGGGAGCTGTTTTTT	CASSLRLQQGRTGELFF
TRBJ2-7	NA	TRBD2	TRBV5-4	TGTGCCAGCAGCCAAGCGACCACTAGCGGATACGAGCAGTACTTC	CASSQATTSGYEQYF
TRBJ2-1	NA	TRBD2	TRBV7-3	TGTGCCAGCAGCTTATCTTCGGGAGGGCCATTAAATGAGCAGTTCTTC	CASSLSSGGPLNEQFF
TRBJ2-3	NA	TRBD1	TRBV19	TGTGCCAGTAGTATAGCCCTGGCACAGGGGGGAGATACGCAGTATTTT	CASSIALAQGGDTQYF
TRBJ2-5	NA	TRBD2	TRBV20-1	TGCAGTGCTGACCAAGCGGGGTCCCAGTACTTC	CSADQAGSQYF
TRBJ2-5	NA	TRBD2	TRBV7-6	TGTGCCAGCAGCTTTGGCGGGAGGGCCGATCTGACCCAGTACTTC	CASSFGGRADLTQYF
TRBJ2-3	NA	NA	TRBV4-3	TGCGCCAGCAGCCAAGGAGAACAGGGCACAGATACGCAGTATTTT	CASSQGEQGTDTQYF
TRBJ1-2	NA	NA	TRBV5-6	TGTGCCAGCAGCCAGCTCGACAGGTACAACTATGGCTACACCTTC	CASSQLDRYNYGYTF
TRBJ2-3	NA	TRBD2	TRBV7-2	TGTGCCAGCAGCCCCTTGGACGGGAGGGGCACAGATACGCAGTATTTT	CASSPLDGRGTDTQYF
TRBJ2-7	NA	NA	TRBV5-1	TGCGCCAGCAGCTTGGGGCTAGATTTCTACGAGCAGTACTTC	CASSLGLDFYEQYF
TRBJ2-3	NA	NA	TRBV5-1	TGCGCCAGCAGCATCGGACTAGGGGGTAATACGCAGTATTTT	CASSIGLGGNTQYF
TRBJ1-5	NA	NA	TRBV10-3	TGTGCCATCAGTGAGGCACGGGATCAGCCCCAGCATTTT	CAISEARDQPQHF
TRBJ1-1	NA	NA	TRBV7-9	TGTGCCAGCAGCTTCAAGGGGCGGAGCCTAGAAGCTTTCTTT	CASSFKGRSLEAFF
TRBJ2-7	NA	TRBD2	TRBV9	TGTGCCAGCAGCGTAGGAGGTCCTAGCGGGTACAGTCCCTCCTACGAGCAGTACTTC	CASSVGGPSGYSPSYEQYF
TRBJ2-1	NA	TRBD2	TRBV10-2	TGCGCCAGCAGACGAGCGGGAGGCAATGAGCAGTTCTTC	CASRRAGGNEQFF
TRBJ2-7	NA	NA	TRBV11-2	TGTGCCAGCAGCCAATTTTACGAGCAGTACTTC	CASSQFYEQYF
TRBJ2-4	NA	NA	TRBV6-5	TGTGCCAGCAGTTACTCTGAAGACTTACACATTCAGTACTTC	CASSYSEDLHIQYF
TRBJ1-5	NA	NA	TRBV7-9	TGTGCCAGCAGCTTCGGAGGGTCTGGCAATCAGCCCCAGCATTTT	CASSFGGSGNQPQHF
TRBJ2-1	NA	TRBD2	TRBV19	TGTGCCAGTAGTCCCGCATATCTAGCGGGAGGAATGGGTGAGCAGTTCTTC	CASSPAYLAGGMGEQFF
TRBJ2-7	NA	NA	TRBV7-8	TGTGCCAGCAGTCCGGGACACTCGAGCTCCTACGAGCAGTACTTC	CASSPGHSSSYEQYF
TRBJ2-7	NA	TRBD2	TRBV5-1	TGCGCCAGCAGTGCGGGAGGGATCGACGAGCAGTACTTC	CASSAGGIDEQYF
TRBJ1-1	once	NA	TRBV9	TGTGCCAGCAGCGTAGGACAGGCGAACACTGAAGCTTTCTTT	CASSVGQANTEAFF
TRBJ2-1	NA	TRBD2	TRBV9	TGTGCCAGCAGCGTAGGGGCGGGAGGGGCCTACAATGAGCAGTTCTTC	CASSVGAGGAYNEQFF
TRBJ2-7	few	NA	TRBV28	TGTGCCAGCAGCCCTACAGTGTACATGCAGTACTTC	CASSPTVYMQYF
TRBJ2-1	NA	NA	TRBV29-1	TGCAGCGGCTCTCTGGGTAGCGACTACAATGAGCAGTTCTTC	CSGSLGSDYNEQFF
TRBJ1-1	NA	NA	TRBV29-1	TGCAGCGTTGATCGGGAAGGGAGAGGGACTGAAGCTTTCTTT	CSVDREGRGTEAFF
TRBJ1-1	NA	NA	TRBV28	TGTGCCAGCAGTTTAGGGGGGCTGGGAGCTTTCTTT	CASSLGGLGAFF
TRBJ1-1	NA	NA	TRBV7-9	TGTGCCAGCAGCTTAGAGCGGGGCGCTGAAGCTTTCTTT	CASSLERGAEAFF